This is a list of T cell receptor beta chains from one sample in a study of cytomegalovirus exposure and HLA in healthy donors. The protocol was immunoSEQ multiplex PCR, while the TCRdb copy is restricted to in-frame clones and leaves out a portion. Found here are 120,000 or so clones, roughly 87% of them singletons; the top ten hold around 1.1%. The sample was PBMCs. These receptor sequences come from a woman between 18 and 29 years old in good health and CMV-seronegative. The CDR3 runs from the conserved cysteine through the conserved F or W. Fields, in order: V gene, J gene, CDR3 protein.

TRBV6-5	TRBJ2-6	CASSQGYGANVLTF
TRBV27	TRBJ2-7	CASTLRLADSYEQYF
TRBV28	TRBJ1-5	CASSVTGLIQPQHF
TRBV28	TRBJ1-5	CASSGAPSAFVNQPQHF
TRBV5-4	TRBJ2-7	CASSLGTSGIEQYF
TRBV9	TRBJ2-5	CASSASSGSSRETQYF
TRBV27	TRBJ1-1	CASIRTGGPEGMMNTEAFF
TRBV7-7	TRBJ1-4	CASSLGAGFGEKLFF
TRBV6-5	TRBJ1-3	CAASTSGNTIYF
TRBV6-5	TRBJ1-5	CASSSQVTVRNQPQHF
TRBV30	TRBJ2-2	CAWSVFRLAGSNTGELFF
TRBV5-6	TRBJ2-3	CASSFATGSGDTQYF
TRBV5-1	TRBJ1-2	CASSLGQVPNYGYTF
TRBV30	TRBJ1-1	CAWSVRVDTEAFF
TRBV28	TRBJ1-3	CASSLQGALSSGNTIYF
TRBV2	TRBJ1-2	CASWDREDYGYTF
TRBV11-1	TRBJ2-4	CASSHGGGGKNIQYF
TRBV19	TRBJ1-5	CASSIDQGYGNQPQHF
TRBV11-3	TRBJ1-1	CASSRDTDTEAFF
TRBV28	TRBJ1-2	CATSRDNYGYTF
TRBV5-6	TRBJ1-5	CASSRGQHFSNQPQHF
TRBV6-6	TRBJ1-3	CASSYGVSGNTIYF
TRBV15	TRBJ2-7	CATSRAGTSGRYEQYF
TRBV9	TRBJ1-6	CASSVGQGTSSYNSPLHF
TRBV5-1	TRBJ1-1	CASSLAGLAGKNTEAFF
TRBV6-1	TRBJ1-4	CASSESQGYEKLFF
TRBV7-9	TRBJ1-4	CASSLVWGQDNEKLFF
TRBV19	TRBJ1-5	CASSPIRDRDNQPQHF
TRBV29-1	TRBJ2-5	CSVHRGLQETQYF
TRBV6-5	TRBJ2-3	CASSPMGQSTDTQYF
TRBV11-2	TRBJ1-2	CASSLVRRGSDGYTF
TRBV7-8	TRBJ2-5	CASSFSGGPRRETQYF
TRBV19	TRBJ1-5	CASSIVGRQPQHF
TRBV4-1	TRBJ2-3	CASSQGVWRRERTDTQYF
TRBV5-1	TRBJ2-5	CASSERGYQETQYF
TRBV2	TRBJ2-1	CASSGAKREGYNEQFF
TRBV10-1	TRBJ2-1	CASSEGGASPYNEQFF
TRBV28	TRBJ1-1	CASSSGGTYTEAFF
TRBV7-9	TRBJ2-5	CASSLGLEETQYF
TRBV10-3	TRBJ2-2	CAIKALAGSNTGELFF
TRBV27	TRBJ2-2	CASSTGLPGTGELFF
TRBV2	TRBJ2-3	CASSEGLGTDTQYF
TRBV21-1	TRBJ1-1	CASRGQGASEAFF
TRBV5-1	TRBJ2-3	CASSLVAGADTQYF
TRBV9	TRBJ2-3	CASSVEGGGTDTQYF
TRBV10-1	TRBJ2-5	CASWNLDRGETQYF
TRBV19	TRBJ1-5	CASMDRAPNQPQHF
TRBV29-1	TRBJ2-5	CSVDMGRGLQETQYF
TRBV11-3	TRBJ2-5	CASSEWTGYETQYF
TRBV9	TRBJ1-1	CASSAQGREAFF
TRBV7-9	TRBJ2-2	CASSFATGELFF
TRBV7-9	TRBJ1-4	CASSTPGTLNEKLFF
TRBV7-6	TRBJ2-5	CASSLARGGETQYF
TRBV6-6	TRBJ1-5	CASSYFVSNQPQHF
TRBV6-6	TRBJ1-5	CASRHTGDRANQPQHF
TRBV11-2	TRBJ2-5	CASSSAGGIPETQYF
TRBV11-2	TRBJ1-2	CASSLDAGGVGYTF
TRBV19	TRBJ2-2	CASSIQGYTRELFF
TRBV4-1	TRBJ1-5	CASSQDPGGNDQPQHF
TRBV6-6	TRBJ1-1	CASRTGGAGKNTEAFF